Listed below are T cell receptor beta chains from one sample, sequenced in a study of regulatory T cells in long-lasting Graves disease. Via MiXCR, TCRdb re-called the multiplex PCR reads, giving one row per CDR3 protein. Of a few hundred thousand distinct CDR3 sequences detected, around 20% appear once; the ten largest clones hold over 25%. The sequenced sample was peripheral blood mononuclear cells (PBMCs), obtained when the disease was refractory, from a patient treated with antithyroid drugs. These TCRs come from a female donor with Graves disease. The conserved cysteine and the conserved F or W are not part of the CDR3 here. A D gene is named only where the DNA matches it firmly.

NA,TRBV30,AWSAGGAPGNTIY
TRBD1,TRBV7-2,ASSSQGAHQPQH
TRBD2,TRBV12-3/TRBV12-4,ASSFSPSGPYEQY
NA,TRBV6-2/TRBV6-3,ASSYSTQSYEQY
TRBD1,TRBV7-2,ASSLSGTGRETQY
TRBD2,TRBV28,ASSLSGGIGQY
NA,TRBV19,ASSIGQGRGISTGELF
NA,TRBV5-1,ASSLGGDGDTIY
NA,TRBV29-1,SVEIGANTEAF
NA,TRBV6-1,ASSAPTTFGGELF
TRBD2,TRBV20-1,SASVSSGSGGVTDTQY
NA,TRBV29-1,SVFGGDYGYT
NA,TRBV20-1,SARGQGPPQH
TRBD2,TRBV11-2,ASSLEPGGSYEQY
NA,TRBV6-1,ASRQAGSNTEAF
NA,TRBV18,ASSQLGMNTEAF
NA,TRBV7-3,ASSQDSSNTGELF
NA,TRBV20-1,SAITGSGGKLF
NA,TRBV5-1,ASSFQGGAGELF
NA,TRBV4-3,ASSQAATEAF
NA,TRBV28,ASSIPMYEQY
TRBD2,TRBV6-1,ASSTRRTSGSWEQY
TRBD1,TRBV11-2,ASSYDRGSGYGYT
TRBD1,TRBV24-1,ATRLRQGKNTGELF
NA,TRBV20-1,SAPREALNTEAF
NA,TRBV6-5,ASSYVRGGGYT
NA,TRBV29-1,SVGGGAGSTEAF
NA,TRBV6-5,ASSYTGRNTEAF
TRBD1,TRBV18,ASSPGTATSNQPQH
NA,TRBV7-9,ASSARVSYEQY
NA,TRBV6-1,ASSEILGSPLH
TRBD1,TRBV20-1,SARETGAKGYT
NA,TRBV9,ASSVGGPSTDTQY
NA,TRBV20-1,SARDLINTGELF
TRBD2,TRBV11-3,ASSPSGGSYNEQF
TRBD1,TRBV11-2,ASSLAGQVNTEAF
NA,TRBV2,ASSESWNQPQH
NA,TRBV9,ASSDLQGYGYGYT
TRBD1,TRBV2,ATTTDRGTYEQY
TRBD2,TRBV10-3,AISETSEAYNEQF
TRBD1,TRBV7-6,ASSLGSGTGLQETQY
TRBD2,TRBV5-4,ASSPGLAGGERETQY
NA,TRBV19,ASSMGLSNEAF
TRBD2,TRBV5-1,ASSFSPSGGADTQY
NA,TRBV7-2,ASSLQRQASYEQY
NA,TRBV20-1,SAASEASSQRTQY
NA,TRBV7-2,ASSQKASGTGELF
TRBD2,TRBV20-1,SARRLAGEIETQY
NA,TRBV12-3/TRBV12-4,ASSLFENTGELF
TRBD2,TRBV9,ASSVGGTSDYTQY
NA,TRBV6-9,ASSYSQAMNTEAF